The rows below give T cell receptor beta chains drawn from one sample of a study of human T cells and chemical hapten exposure. From the RACE reads, TCRdb called clonotypes with MiXCR, one entry per CDR3 protein. The sample contains around 360,000 distinct CDR3 sequences, around 6% of which appear only once. Sample: whole blood, taken in connection with sensitization to the hapten diphenylcyclopropenone (DPC). The source of these receptors is a woman under 30 with alopecia areata. Some clones in this sample may be carry-over from other donors' samples. Both conserved end residues are part of each CDR3. The D gene is left open where the match is weak. Size tells how often a clone was seen (once, few, many) or the class of an expanded clone, and some rows leave it out.

TGCAGTGCAAAGGACAGGGGCGAGAGCAATCAGCCCCAGCATTTT | CSAKDRGESNQPQHF | TRBV20-1 | many | TRBD1 | TRBJ1-5
TGTGCCAGCAGACTAAAGAACACTGAAGCTTTCTTT | CASRLKNTEAFF | TRBV12-3/TRBV12-4 | many | . | TRBJ1-1
TGTGCCAGCAGTTACTCTTCTAGCGGGGGCACCTACGAGCAGTACTTC | CASSYSSSGGTYEQYF | TRBV6-5 | . | TRBD2 | TRBJ2-7
TGCGCCAGCAGCCCCCGGACTAGCGGGGGGGCGAAGACGCAGTATTTT | CASSPRTSGGAKTQYF | TRBV5-1 | . | TRBD2 | TRBJ2-3
TGTGCCAGTAGTGCTTCGGGACAGGTGTACGGCTACACCTTC | CASSASGQVYGYTF | TRBV19 | . | TRBD1 | TRBJ1-2
TGTGCCAGCAGTGTCGGGGGGTCGGTCGACAATGAGCAGTTCTTC | CASSVGGSVDNEQFF | TRBV6-1 | many | TRBD2 | TRBJ2-1
TGTGCCAGCAGTTCCCAACTAGGGGGCGCATCAGATACGCAGTATTTT | CASSSQLGGASDTQYF | TRBV6-6 | few | TRBD1 | TRBJ2-3
TGCAGCGTTGAGGTGTCAGGGAGGTTTAACACTGAAGCTTTCTTT | CSVEVSGRFNTEAFF | TRBV29-1 | many | . | TRBJ1-1
TGTGCCAGCCTAGCCGACAGGAGAGCCTCGCCTAGCACAGATACGCAGTATTTT | CASLADRRASPSTDTQYF | TRBV2 | . | . | TRBJ2-3
TGTGCCAGCAGCTTAGGTTTGCCAGCTTCCTATGGCTACACCTTC | CASSLGLPASYGYTF | TRBV7-2 | few | . | TRBJ1-2
TGCAGCCTCCAAGGTGGAGGCTACACAGATACGCAGTATTTT | CSLQGGGYTDTQYF | TRBV29-1 | few | . | TRBJ2-3
TGTGCCAGCAGCCCCGGGGGGGGTCCACAAGAGACCCAGTACTTC | CASSPGGGPQETQYF | TRBV9 | many | TRBD2 | TRBJ2-5
TGTGCCAGCTCACCGCCGAACAGGGAGGGCTATGGCTACACCTTC | CASSPPNREGYGYTF | TRBV18 | few | . | TRBJ1-2
TGTGCCAGCAGCCCTTGGCGGGGGAACACCGGGGAGCTGTTTTTT | CASSPWRGNTGELFF | TRBV3-1 | . | . | TRBJ2-2
TGTGCCAGCAGTTTTGAGGGGGGGCAGACAGATACGCAGTATTTT | CASSFEGGQTDTQYF | TRBV28 | . | . | TRBJ2-3
TGTGCCTCTACCCCTGGGGGGGGCCGGACAGATACGCAGTATTTT | CASTPGGGRTDTQYF | TRBV6-2/TRBV6-3 | few | . | TRBJ2-3
TGTGCCAGCAGTTGGGCAGGGGCCTACGAGCAGTACTTC | CASSWAGAYEQYF | TRBV6-2/TRBV6-3 | many | . | TRBJ2-7
TGTGCCAGCAGTTTGGGGACCATCACCGGGGAGCTGTTTTTT | CASSLGTITGELFF | TRBV12-3/TRBV12-4 | few | . | TRBJ2-2
TGTGCCAGCAGCTCGTACGGGGGGAAGTACCAAGAGACCCAGTACTTC | CASSSYGGKYQETQYF | TRBV7-8 | . | TRBD2 | TRBJ2-5
TGTGCCAGCAGCTTAGGACCCGGGGACACTGAAGCTTTCTTT | CASSLGPGDTEAFF | TRBV5-6 | . | . | TRBJ1-1
TGTGCCAGCTCACCGGTAGCGGGGGGGCCAGGTGAGCAGTTCTTC | CASSPVAGGPGEQFF | TRBV18 | . | TRBD2 | TRBJ2-1
TGCAGTGCCGGCGGGACAGGCGGCTTTATCTACGAGCAGTACTTC | CSAGGTGGFIYEQYF | TRBV20-1 | many | TRBD1 | TRBJ2-7
TGCAGTGCCCGGGTCCTGGCGGATACGCAGTATTTT | CSARVLADTQYF | TRBV20-1 | many | . | TRBJ2-3
TGTGCCAGCAGCCAAGGACTTGCTTATAATTCACCCCTCCACTTT | CASSQGLAYNSPLHF | TRBV3-1 | . | . | TRBJ1-6
TGTGCCAGCGAGGATGGGTGGACTGAAGCTTTCTTT | CASEDGWTEAFF | TRBV5-6 | . | . | TRBJ1-1
TGTGCCAGCTCACCACGATCCGGTGTTTTTGATTCCGACCTGAGGGGAGATACGCAGTATTTT | CASSPRSGVFDSDLRGDTQYF | TRBV18 | . | . | TRBJ2-3
TGCGCCAGCAGCCAAGTCCCACAGTATAGCAGTGAAAAACTGTTTTTT | CASSQVPQYSSEKLFF | TRBV4-1 | few | . | TRBJ1-4
TGTGCTAGTGGCCCTCTTCCGGGTGAAAAACTGTTTTTT | CASGPLPGEKLFF | TRBV12-5 | few | . | TRBJ1-4
TGTGCCAGCAGCCCGACAGAGAACTATGGCTACACCTTC | CASSPTENYGYTF | TRBV10-2 | many | . | TRBJ1-2